This paragraph reports one T cell receptor beta chain. Its target antigen remains unknown. Per-base qualities were not stored, and no clone one base away is much larger. This specimen belongs to a study of blood T cells in healthy people across ages (dated by TCRdb to between 2014 and 2017). About the investigation overall: In model experiments, roughly one uniquely barcoded TCR beta cDNA molecule per two T cells was captured by template switching. The study measured age-related changes in TCR beta repertoire diversity using deep sequencing normalized with unique cDNA molecular identifiers. The donors were split into four age groups: young (average around 15 years), middle-aged (nearly 40), aged (about 62) and long-lived (approximately 80). To avoid experimental bias, donors of different ages were distributed randomly across sequencing lanes. For two donors (one aged 18 to 29 and one aged 80 or older), the study analyzed two additional independent replicas of 1 million unique cDNA reads from the same blood draw. Study-level results and caveats: The long-lived group showed more naive CD4+ T cells, fewer expanded clones and increased TCR diversity than the aged group, suggesting age selection. Observed TCR beta diversity correlated strongly with the percentage of naive T cells measured by flow cytometry. As age increased, observed TCR beta diversity per million T cells dropped in a roughly linear way, and a significant reduction was already evident by age approximately 40. Bulk unsorted PBMC profiling prevented conclusive comparison of naive and antigen-experienced compartments. Because donor CMV infection status was unknown, age-related changes in expanded clonotypes were potentially confounded. Estimates of total diversity based on one million sequenced T cells were considered lower bounds and underestimates.

The library relied on 5' RACE. The sequencer was an Illumina HiSeq 2500. A second roughly 7 to 11 cycle PCR used a sample-barcoded 5' primer and a J-beta primer mix. A unique molecular identifier was introduced onto each TCR beta cDNA molecule by a template-switch 5' adaptor carrying 12 random nucleotides. At least 3 million CDR3-containing paired-end reads were obtained from each sample. First-strand cDNA was synthesized from all RNA with the Mint cDNA synthesis kit, primed by a TRBC-specific oligonucleotide. All cDNA was treated with uracil-DNA glycosylase and then went through a first 18-cycle PCR with the universal primers M1SS and BC2_uni_R. The authors' analysis ran thus. For normalization, 1 million high-quality reads were randomly selected from each sample, with every read carrying a distinct molecular identifier. Instead of being binned into consensus sequences, reads that shared molecular identifiers were thrown out. MiTCR, with a Q25 quality threshold and the strictest error-elimination algorithm, was used for CDR3 identification, clonotype clustering and error correction. Lower-bound total TCR beta diversity was estimated with a nonparametric unseen species model using Euler transformation. TCRdb handled the public reads itself, with Q25 trimming in fastp and clone calling in MiXCR, and kept productive beta chains. Identical CDR3 protein sequences are pooled into one entry, listed with their most common genes and DNA. The V and J calls and clone size are TCRdb's, not the authors'. Recorded for this sample are 1.5 million to 2 million distinct CDR3 sequences; less than 50% of them occurred a single time. Over 2% of the sample is in the top ten clones.

The approximately 40 donors, aged about 6 to 95 years, were systemically healthy Caucasian individuals from Russia. Roughly 10 milliliters of peripheral blood were drawn from each donor into EDTA-treated Vacutainer tubes. Ficoll-Paque density-gradient centrifugation was used to isolate PBMCs, with at least 6.5 million per sample. Total RNA, at least 6 micrograms per sample, was extracted from PBMCs with Trizol reagent. Naive CD45RAhigh/CD27high T cell percentages were measured by flow cytometry on a PBMC aliquot from every donor. The CDR3 contains 17 residues, cysteine and phenylalanine counted. The sequence is cut down to CDR3 DNA, 51 bases in frame from base 1. V and J are truncated by 0 bases and 0 bases respectively, leaving an intervening sequence of 13 bases. As encoded in the germline V gene, CDR1 is SGHRS while CDR2 is YFSETQ.

The sample comprised blood. The source is a woman in her 40s in good health. The chain links TRBV5-1 with TRBJ2-1, with TRBD2 tentatively as D gene (6 bases match). The encoded CDR3 is CASSLGRGGNSYNEQFF. The bases are TGCGCCAGCAGCTTGGGGCGTGGGGGGAACTCCTACAATGAGCAGTTCTTC.